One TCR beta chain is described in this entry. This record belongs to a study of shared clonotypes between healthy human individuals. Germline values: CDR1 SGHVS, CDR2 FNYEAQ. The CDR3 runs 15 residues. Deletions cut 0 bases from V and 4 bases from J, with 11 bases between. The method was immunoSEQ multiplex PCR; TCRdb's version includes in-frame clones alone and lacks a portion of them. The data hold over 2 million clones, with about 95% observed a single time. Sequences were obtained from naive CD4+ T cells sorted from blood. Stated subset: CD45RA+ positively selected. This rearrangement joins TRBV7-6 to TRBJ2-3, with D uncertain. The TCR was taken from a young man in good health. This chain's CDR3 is CASSLASVRADTQYF. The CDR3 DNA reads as TGTGCCAGCAGCTTAGCGTCAGTCCGGGCAGATACGCAGTATTTT.